This T cell receptor beta chain was obtained from a study of pediatric ulcerative colitis (dated 2019 in TCRdb). Regarding the complete study: From roughly 10 newly diagnosed, treatment-naive pediatric ulcerative colitis patients and four non-IBD control children, paired blood and rectal samples were collected. What the authors observed across the whole study: For technical reasons, blood samples from two patients gave substantially fewer templates, and these samples were excluded from the blood-rectal overlap analysis. Two rectal CDR3 clonotypes were detected in all ulcerative colitis patients and were not detected in any of the controls. The healthy control group was small, with only a handful of individuals. Features of the rectal repertoire distinguished controls, mild-moderate colitis patients and acute severe colitis patients, and in acute severe colitis, rectal diversity was reduced because of clonal expansions. Clonal overlap between a subject's own blood and rectum was significantly greater in ulcerative colitis patients than in controls, which suggests more T cell trafficking to inflamed tissue. Repertoires were derived from total lymphocyte DNA, so rare subsets such as regulatory T cells may have patterns not reflected.

CDR1 SQVTM and CDR2 ANQGSEA are derived from the germline V gene. Inclusive of the bounding cysteine and phenylalanine, the CDR3 is 16 residues long. The CDR3 DNA has 48 bases and is translated from base 1. Controls underwent colonoscopy for suspected IBD, had macroscopically and histologically normal endoscopy, and were not diagnosed with IBD within the following year. Blood was sampled at the time of the colonoscopy. The Wizard kit (Promega) was used to extract genomic DNA from the blood and intestinal samples. To note about this clone: Its antigen specificity is not known. The junction departs from the called germline gene at one end, perhaps through a read error.

Using the immunoSEQ TRB Survey service, rearranged CDR3 beta regions were amplified from genomic DNA with multiplex V and J primers. Survey-level sequencing depth of up to 500,000 reads per sample was used to keep depth equal across samples. Libraries were purified and pooled, and sequencing was performed on Illumina technology. The paper's processing steps were these. immunoSEQ online tools were used for productive clonality, sample overlap, pairwise scatters, CDR3 beta length, V/D/J gene usage and productiveness. Calculated diversity was the number of unique rearrangements divided by total templates times 100; Shannon and Simpson indices were also computed. Principal component analysis used the R prcomp function and ggbiplot package on Z-score normalized data. Morisita's index was used to quantify blood-rectal clonal overlap within each subject. The table was pulled from immuneACCESS by TCRdb, which kept in-frame rearrangements only. Such tables lose some clones; where checked, under half of the loss comes from unresolved V genes, and the rest has no known cause. D and trimming come from the DNA, and the V and J calls and clone size come from that table. In this sample the table shows more than 50,000 clones, more than 75% of which occur a single time. The ten largest clones take up roughly 1.5% of the sample.

Source material: blood. This clonotype was obtained from a boy younger than 18 who was a control in a study of pediatric ulcerative colitis. This sequence uses TRBV29-1 and TRBJ2-7, and TRBD2 may be the D gene, going by 6 matching bases. The CDR3 is CSVAPWEDTFAYEQCF. The sequenced DNA is TGCAGCGTGGCTCCCTGGGAGGATACCTTTGCCTACGAGCAGTGCTTC.